Listed here is a single T cell receptor (beta chain). Its specificity is unknown. The sample comes from a study of a mutant IDH1 vaccine in newly diagnosed glioma. Study as a whole: Patients got their first vaccination 4-6 weeks after radiotherapy alone, or with temozolomide cycles. Standard pretreatment was either radiotherapy, temozolomide, or, for most, radiochemotherapy with temozolomide. Findings and caveats of the study: Vaccination induced immune responses in roughly 93% of patients.

Using immunoSEQ multiplex PCR, the repertoire was profiled, and TCRdb retains in-frame clones only, with some absent. Of roughly 30,000 clones listed, approximately 88% are singletons. The germline V gene has CDR1 SGDLS and CDR2 YYNGEE. Trimming removed 0 bases from V and 8 bases from J; junction bases left unmatched: 10. The CDR3 length is 16 residues. Time point noted: week 5, during vaccination. Each vaccine dose was 300 ug of mutant IDH1 20-mer peptide, with topical imiquimod. The chain joins TRBV9 to TRBJ2-1; 8 bases align to TRBD1. The sample here was PBMCs, taken from a glioma patient whose treatment included an IDH1 peptide vaccine. The sequence was collected from a young man with glioma. CDR3 nucleotides: TGTGCCAGCAGCGTAGTTGGTCAGGGGGCTGTCTATGAGCAGTTCTTC. Amino acid sequence: CASSVVGQGAVYEQFF.